The clone carrying this T cell receptor (beta chain) is a singleton in its sample. A read error may account for a junction end that differs from germline. This CDR3 has 14 amino acids. Germline lookup yields CDR1 LNHDA and CDR2 SQIVND (reference sequence). Random hexamers were used to reverse transcribe the RNA input (0.5 to 1 ug). The immunoSEQ assay covered 54 Vbeta and 13 Jbeta segments for CDR3. TCRdb re-called the immunoSEQ multiplex PCR reads with MiXCR, one entry per CDR3 protein. The sample lists about 60,000 distinct CDR3 sequences, roughly nine tenths occurring once. The authors carried out high-throughput sequencing of TCR beta. They applied it to CD8+ and CD4+ T cells obtained from blood. The CD8+ and CD4+ T cells were isolated magnetically using a negative isolation approach, whereas the TEMRA cells were enriched by FACS. The data were taken from a study of CD8 T cells in Susac syndrome.

The genes are TRBV19 and TRBJ1-1; the match to TRBD1 covers 7 bases. The source material was CD8+ T cells from PBMCs. The clonotype originates from a human donor in good health. The CDR3, as DNA: TGTGCCACCCAACAGGGGCCCAGGGGGACTGAAGTTTTCTTT. Amino acid sequence: CATQQGPRGTEVFF.